The present T cell receptor (beta chain) was sequenced within a study of T cells in Graves' hyperthyroidism and ophthalmopathy. With respect to this clonotype: The target antigen is unknown.

TCR beta CDR3 regions were amplified from RNA transcripts. A set of HTBI primers served as the primers for a first-round RT-PCR of the TCR CDR3. TCRdb itself ran the multiplex PCR reads through MiXCR, one entry per CDR3 protein. Among about 610,000 distinct CDR3 sequences listed, 14% to 15% were seen once. General study points: From stable hyperthyroidism, ophthalmopathy was set apart by a 13 V-J model.

Uncontrolled infection, other autoimmune disease, pregnancy or lactation disqualified patients from enrolment. Diagnostic decisions used clinical symptoms, serum thyroxine and TRAb, thyroid ultrasound and orbital computed tomography. The PBMCs had their origin in around 10 ml of fresh peripheral blood. This TCR was sampled from a woman between 40 and 50 years old with Graves' ophthalmopathy. The specimen was blood.

The CDR3 sequence is CASIGRKQYF. DNA for the CDR3: TGTGCCAGCATTGGTCGCAAGCAGTACTTC. The chain recombines TRBV28 with TRBJ2-7; no reliable D call. The CDR3 totals 10 residues. Germline V gives CDR1 MDHEN, CDR2 SYDVKM. Between the trimmed V and J ends, which lost 7 bases and 8 bases, there was a span of 9 bases.